The clone carrying this T cell receptor (beta chain) has a single count. As yet, its antigen is unknown. Germline CDR1 is MNHNY and CDR2 is SVGAGI (reference sequence). The CDR3 consists of 14 residues. Trimming left V 6 bases short and J 4 bases short, with 15 bases between. The sample is drawn from a study of cytomegalovirus exposure and HLA in healthy donors. Regarding the study as a whole: Investigators reported 150 to 200 TCR beta chains as tied to cytomegalovirus. For most TCR sequences rarity was the rule, although some public TCRs occurred in many donors.

Primers included in the PCR were 60 Vbeta and 13 Jbeta primers. Repertoires were generated with immunoSEQ multiplex PCR, while TCRdb's copy carries only in-frame clones and drops some. Of 150,000 to 200,000 clones listed, 81% are singletons. The clonotype comes from a man younger than 35 in good health and CMV-seronegative. Sequencing was performed on PBMCs. This chain uses TRBV6-6 with TRBJ1-1; D possibly corresponds to TRBD1 (5 bases). CDR3 DNA sequence: TGTGCCAGCAGCCCGGGACTTAGCTTCACTGAAGCTTTCTTT. It codes for CASSPGLSFTEAFF.